These T cell receptor beta chains were read from a single sample in a study of T-cell memory formation after mild COVID-19. TCRdb used MiXCR to reprocess the 5' RACE reads, holding one entry per CDR3 protein. Among around 530,000 distinct CDR3 sequences listed, about 20% were seen once. Sequenced input: PBMCs or a T cell subset sorted from them (not recorded which). Receptors were obtained from an adult woman who had mild COVID-19 (a few samples of this study predate the infection). Cell type and time point are not known. The CDR3 runs from the conserved cysteine through the conserved F or W. D genes are given only for firm matches. Where a row states a size, it is once, few, many or the class of an expanded clone; other rows omit it.

cdr3_aa cdr3_nt d_call j_call v_call clone_size
CASSLGLAVSLTYEQYF TGTGCCAGCAGCTTAGGGCTAGCGGTGTCCCTTACCTACGAGCAGTACTTC TRBD2 TRBJ2-7 TRBV7-8 -
CASSPDDRLEQYF TGTGCCAGCTCACCAGACGACAGGCTCGAGCAGTACTTC - TRBJ2-7 TRBV18 -
CSVLGGAANEQFF TGCAGTGTTCTAGGGGGGGCCGCCAATGAGCAGTTCTTC - TRBJ2-1 TRBV20-1 -
CASSQGASGINTQYF TGTGCCAGCAGCCAGGGGGCTAGCGGGATAAATACGCAGTATTTT - TRBJ2-3 TRBV12-3/TRBV12-4 few
CASSRSGASSYNEQFF TGTGCCAGCTCACGGTCAGGGGCTAGCTCCTACAATGAGCAGTTCTTC - TRBJ2-1 TRBV18 few
CAWSVNDNIQYF TGTGCCTGGAGTGTTAATGACAACATTCAGTACTTC - TRBJ2-4 TRBV30 once
CAASGGTTGELFF TGTGCCGCCAGTGGCGGGACCACCGGGGAGCTGTTTTTT - TRBJ2-2 TRBV24-1 -
CASSPPPGGGWNTEAFF TGTGCCAGCAGCCCACCCCCGGGGGGGGGCTGGAACACTGAAGCTTTCTTT - TRBJ1-1 TRBV3-1 -
CASSYAGRNTEAFF TGTGCCAGCAGTTACGCCGGAAGGAACACTGAAGCTTTCTTT - TRBJ1-1 TRBV6-2/TRBV6-3 -
CATSRTTGQLAGANEQFF TGTGCCACCAGCAGGACTACGGGTCAACTAGCGGGAGCCAATGAGCAGTTCTTC TRBD2 TRBJ2-1 TRBV15 -
CASSLLDRLTEAFF TGTGCCAGCAGCTTACTGGACCGACTAACTGAAGCTTTCTTT - TRBJ1-1 TRBV7-2 few
CSARGIVGGELFF TGCAGTGCTAGAGGGATAGTAGGGGGGGAGCTGTTTTTT - TRBJ2-2 TRBV20-1 few
CASSFVRARADTQYF TGTGCCAGCAGCTTTGTGCGGGCGAGGGCAGATACGCAGTATTTT - TRBJ2-3 TRBV7-2 -
CASSPRQGGGGYTF TGTGCCAGCAGCCCGAGACAGGGAGGTGGCGGCTACACCTTC TRBD1 TRBJ1-2 TRBV14 few
CASSLEGTLADTQYF TGTGCCAGCAGCTTAGAAGGGACTTTGGCAGATACGCAGTATTTT - TRBJ2-3 TRBV7-2 few
CASSPQGDEQYF TGTGCCAGCAGCCCACAGGGCGACGAGCAGTACTTC - TRBJ2-7 TRBV12-3/TRBV12-4 many
CASSLEPRGGGGYTF TGCGCCAGCAGCTTGGAGCCTCGCGGAGGCGGAGGCTACACCTTC - TRBJ1-2 TRBV5-1 few
CASSFGQTTNYGYTF TGTGCCAGCAGTTTTGGCCAGACCACTAACTATGGCTACACCTTC - TRBJ1-2 TRBV12-3/TRBV12-4 -
CASRLAGGQETQYF TGTGCCAGCCGACTAGCGGGGGGGCAAGAGACCCAGTACTTC TRBD2 TRBJ2-5 TRBV12-3/TRBV12-4 many
CASSRTGTSRTDTQYF TGTGCCAGCAGCCGCACCGGGACTAGCCGCACAGATACGCAGTATTTT TRBD2 TRBJ2-3 TRBV7-9 -
CASSPGGHEQYF TGTGCCAGCAGCCCAGGAGGGCACGAGCAGTACTTC - TRBJ2-7 TRBV12-3/TRBV12-4 -
CASSPHLAGGHGDEQFF TGTGCCAGCAGCCCTCACCTAGCGGGAGGCCATGGGGATGAGCAGTTCTTC TRBD2 TRBJ2-1 TRBV11-2 -
CATSDLRGQGTDTQYF TGTGCCACCAGTGATTTGAGGGGACAGGGGACCGATACGCAGTATTTT TRBD1 TRBJ2-3 TRBV24-1 few
CASVGRRYGYTF TGTGCCAGTGTAGGAAGAAGGTATGGCTACACCTTC - TRBJ1-2 TRBV19 -
CSANPEIDTQYF TGCAGTGCTAATCCGGAGATAGATACGCAGTATTTT - TRBJ2-3 TRBV20-1 -
CASSPPLSWTGELFF TGTGCCAGCTCACCACCGTTAAGTTGGACCGGGGAGCTGTTTTTT - TRBJ2-2 TRBV18 -
CASSVQGQNTEAFF TGTGCCAGCTCAGTACAGGGGCAGAACACTGAAGCTTTCTTT TRBD1 TRBJ1-1 TRBV18 -
CSAAGPPHSPLHF TGCAGTGCTGCCGGTCCACCCCATTCACCCCTCCACTTT - TRBJ1-6 TRBV20-1 -
CAWTQGVGNTEAFF TGTGCCTGGACCCAGGGGGTAGGGAACACTGAAGCTTTCTTT TRBD1 TRBJ1-1 TRBV30 -
CASRTDMRGSTGTQYF TGTGCCAGCAGGACGGATATGCGCGGGAGTACAGGGACCCAGTACTTC TRBD2 TRBJ2-5 TRBV7-2 -
CASSADTEGNIQYF TGTGCCAGCAGCGCGGACACCGAGGGAAACATTCAGTACTTC - TRBJ2-4 TRBV7-8 -
CASSLSSVKNNEQFF TGTGCCAGCAGCTTGAGCAGCGTAAAGAACAATGAGCAGTTCTTC - TRBJ2-1 TRBV5-5 -
CATKGSTIGGYTF TGTGCCACCAAAGGCAGCACCATAGGTGGCTACACCTTC - TRBJ1-2 TRBV24-1 few
CASSPLSSGRPYEQYF TGTGCCAGCAGTCCCCTATCCTCCGGTCGCCCCTACGAGCAGTACTTC - TRBJ2-7 TRBV6-5 few
CASSYSSHPSEWEQYF TGTGCCAGCAGTTACTCGAGTCATCCCTCCGAGTGGGAGCAGTACTTC - TRBJ2-7 TRBV6-5 -
CASSQDWRRGSYNEQFF TGTGCCAGCAGCCAAGATTGGCGGCGGGGCTCCTACAATGAGCAGTTCTTC - TRBJ2-1 TRBV4-2 -
CASSSARQGSPYEQYF TGTGCCAGCAGCTCCGCGAGACAGGGTTCCCCCTACGAGCAGTACTTC TRBD1 TRBJ2-7 TRBV7-9 many
CATSPHTNTGELFF TGTGCCACCAGCCCTCATACGAACACCGGGGAGCTGTTTTTT - TRBJ2-2 TRBV24-1 -
CASSFLGTSGGLRGTDTQYF TGTGCCAGCAGCTTCCTAGGGACTAGCGGGGGTTTGAGAGGCACAGATACGCAGTATTTT TRBD2 TRBJ2-3 TRBV5-6 few
CASSLTQTGGTGELFF TGCGCCAGCAGCTTAACCCAAACAGGGGGCACCGGGGAGCTGTTTTTT TRBD1 TRBJ2-2 TRBV5-1 -
CASREQETQYF TGTGCCAGCAGGGAACAAGAGACCCAGTACTTC - TRBJ2-5 TRBV2 -
CASSMGLATGELFF TGTGCCAGCAGCATGGGACTAGCCACCGGGGAGCTGTTTTTT TRBD2 TRBJ2-2 TRBV5-4 few
CSAGQGDYNSPLHF TGCAGTGCGGGACAGGGGGACTATAATTCACCCCTCCACTTT TRBD1 TRBJ1-6 TRBV20-1 -
CASSYFVSPHEQFF TGTGCCAGCAGTTACTTCGTCTCCCCACATGAGCAGTTCTTC - TRBJ2-1 TRBV6-2/TRBV6-3 -
CASSQEVLGDRGSEQFF TGCGCCAGCAGCCAAGAAGTCCTCGGGGACAGGGGAAGTGAGCAGTTCTTC TRBD1 TRBJ2-1 TRBV4-1 few
CSPQDGDTQYF TGCAGTCCCCAAGACGGGGATACGCAGTATTTT - TRBJ2-3 TRBV20-1 few